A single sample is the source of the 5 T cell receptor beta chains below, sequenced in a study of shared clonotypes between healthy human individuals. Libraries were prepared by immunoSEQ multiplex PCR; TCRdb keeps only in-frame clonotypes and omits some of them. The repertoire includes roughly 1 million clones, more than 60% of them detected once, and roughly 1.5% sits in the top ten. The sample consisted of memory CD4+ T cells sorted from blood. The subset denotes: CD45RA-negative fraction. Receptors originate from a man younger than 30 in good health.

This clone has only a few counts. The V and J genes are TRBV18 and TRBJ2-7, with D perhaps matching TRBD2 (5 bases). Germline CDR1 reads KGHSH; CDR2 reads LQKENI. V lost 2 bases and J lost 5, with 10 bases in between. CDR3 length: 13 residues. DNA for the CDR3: TGTGCCAGCTCACCATCTAGCCCGGACGAGCAGTACTTC. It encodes CASSPSSPDEQYF.

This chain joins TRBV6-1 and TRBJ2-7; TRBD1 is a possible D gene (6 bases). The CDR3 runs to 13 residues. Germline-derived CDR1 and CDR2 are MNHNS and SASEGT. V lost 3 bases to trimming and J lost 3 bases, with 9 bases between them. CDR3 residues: CASSERQDYEQYF. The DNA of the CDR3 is TGTGCCAGCAGTGAGAGACAGGACTACGAGCAGTACTTC.

The CDR3 DNA reads as TGTGCCAGCAGCTCCCTGATTCGGTTCTCCGAAGCTTTCTTT. Protein sequence: CASSSLIRFSEAFF. This chain links TRBV27 with TRBJ1-1; D is unresolved. Germline V gene lookup returns CDR1 MNHEY and CDR2 SMNVEV (reference sequence). V lost 6 bases, J lost 8 bases, and 19 bases lay in between. The CDR3 length is 14 residues.

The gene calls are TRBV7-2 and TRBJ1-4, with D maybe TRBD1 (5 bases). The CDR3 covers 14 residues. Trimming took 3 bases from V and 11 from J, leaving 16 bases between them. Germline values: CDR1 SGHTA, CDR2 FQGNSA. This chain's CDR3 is CASSFGAESGKLFF. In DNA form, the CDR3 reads TGTGCCAGCAGCTTCGGCGCGGAGTCAGGGAAACTGTTTTTT.

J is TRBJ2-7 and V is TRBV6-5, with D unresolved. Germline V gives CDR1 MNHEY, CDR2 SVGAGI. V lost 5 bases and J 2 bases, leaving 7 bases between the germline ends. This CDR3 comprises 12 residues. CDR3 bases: TGTGCCAGCAGTCGAGATCCCTACGAGCAGTACTTC. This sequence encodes CASSRDPYEQYF.